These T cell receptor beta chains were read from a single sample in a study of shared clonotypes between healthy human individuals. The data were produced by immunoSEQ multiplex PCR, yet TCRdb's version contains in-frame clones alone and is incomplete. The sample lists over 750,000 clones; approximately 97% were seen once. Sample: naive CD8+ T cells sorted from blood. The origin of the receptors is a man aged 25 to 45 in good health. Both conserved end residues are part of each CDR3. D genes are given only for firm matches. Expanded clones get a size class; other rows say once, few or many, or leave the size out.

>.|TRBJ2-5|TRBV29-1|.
CSVEMTEQETQYF
TGCAGCGTTGAAATGACAGAACAAGAGACCCAGTACTTC
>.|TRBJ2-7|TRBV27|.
CASSLEAGLSSYEQYF
TGTGCCAGCAGTTTAGAGGCGGGCCTAAGCTCCTACGAGCAGTACTTC
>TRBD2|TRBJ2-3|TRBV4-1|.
CASSQVLREEDTQYF
TGCGCCAGCAGCCAAGTCTTGCGGGAGGAAGATACGCAGTATTTT
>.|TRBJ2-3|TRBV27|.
CASSLSGGTQYF
TGTGCCAGCAGTTTATCGGGTGGTACGCAGTATTTT
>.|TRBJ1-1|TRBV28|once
CASSQDLTEAFF
TGTGCCAGCAGCCAGGACCTCACTGAAGCTTTCTTT
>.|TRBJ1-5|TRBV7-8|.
CASSFGNNQPQHF
TGTGCCAGCAGCTTTGGGAACAATCAGCCCCAGCATTTT
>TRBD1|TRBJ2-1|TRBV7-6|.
CASSLGTGNYNEQFF
TGTGCCAGCAGCTTAGGGACAGGCAATTACAATGAGCAGTTCTTC
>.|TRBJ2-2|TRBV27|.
CASRLQGFGELFF
TGTGCCAGCAGGTTACAGGGCTTCGGGGAGCTGTTTTTT
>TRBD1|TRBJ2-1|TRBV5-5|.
CASSSGTVLNNEQFF
TGTGCCAGCAGCTCCGGGACAGTTTTAAACAATGAGCAGTTCTTC
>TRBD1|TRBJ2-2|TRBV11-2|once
CASSPGQGAITGELFF
TGTGCCAGCAGCCCTGGACAGGGGGCTATCACCGGGGAGCTGTTTTTT
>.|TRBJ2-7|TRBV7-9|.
CASSSSGVPYYEQYF
TGTGCCAGCAGCTCATCAGGGGTCCCATACTACGAGCAGTACTTC
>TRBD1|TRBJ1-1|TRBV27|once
CASGPGQAHTEAFF
TGTGCCAGCGGACCGGGACAGGCCCACACTGAAGCTTTCTTT
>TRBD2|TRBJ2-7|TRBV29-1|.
CSAVLAAYYEQYF
TGCAGCGCGGTACTAGCGGCATACTACGAGCAGTACTTC
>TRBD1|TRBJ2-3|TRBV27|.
CASSSTGADTQYF
TGTGCCAGCAGTTCGACAGGGGCAGATACGCAGTATTTT
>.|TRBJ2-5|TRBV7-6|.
CASSPITPDSEETQYF
TGTGCCAGCAGCCCTATCACACCAGACAGTGAAGAGACCCAGTACTTC
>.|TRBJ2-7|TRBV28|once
CASSSGPSYEQYF
TGTGCCAGCAGTTCCGGGCCCAGCTACGAGCAGTACTTC
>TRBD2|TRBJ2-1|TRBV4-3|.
CASSQGGGESSVTSGLYNEQFF
TGCGCCAGCAGCCAGGGAGGGGGCGAGAGCTCAGTGACTAGCGGGTTATACAATGAGCAGTTCTTC
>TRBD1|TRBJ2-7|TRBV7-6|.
CASSLAPGQGSYEQYF
TGTGCCAGCAGCTTGGCGCCGGGACAGGGCTCCTACGAGCAGTACTTC
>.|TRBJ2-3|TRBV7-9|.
CASSLAGGLSTDTQYF
TGTGCCAGCAGCTTAGCAGGAGGGTTAAGCACAGATACGCAGTATTTT
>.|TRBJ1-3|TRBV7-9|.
CASSSSIQGSGNTIYF
TGTGCCAGCAGCTCATCAATCCAGGGCTCCGGAAACACCATATATTTT
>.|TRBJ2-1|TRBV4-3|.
CASSQEEAPYNEQFF
TGCGCCAGCAGCCAAGAAGAGGCACCCTACAATGAGCAGTTCTTC
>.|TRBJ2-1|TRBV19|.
CASSIGETGYNEQFF
TGTGCCAGTAGTATTGGGGAGACAGGATACAATGAGCAGTTCTTC
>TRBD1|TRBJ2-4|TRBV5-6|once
CASSFGQGAAKNIQYF
TGTGCCAGCAGCTTCGGACAGGGGGCAGCCAAAAACATTCAGTACTTC
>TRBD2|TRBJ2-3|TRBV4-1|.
CASSHAELRTSGTDTQYF
TGCGCCAGCAGCCATGCGGAACTTCGGACTAGCGGCACAGATACGCAGTATTTT
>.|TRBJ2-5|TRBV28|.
CASSSTSWGQETQYF
TGTGCCAGCAGTTCGACCTCCTGGGGTCAAGAGACCCAGTACTTC
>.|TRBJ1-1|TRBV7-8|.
CASSFGQFGEAFF
TGTGCCAGCAGCTTTGGACAGTTCGGTGAAGCTTTCTTT
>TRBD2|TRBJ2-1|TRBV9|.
CASSGSGRASRPERWEQFF
TGTGCCAGCAGCGGTAGCGGGAGGGCCAGTCGGCCCGAGCGGTGGGAGCAGTTCTTC
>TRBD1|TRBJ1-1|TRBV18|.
CASSPKNRDRSLNTEAFF
TGTGCCAGCTCACCAAAAAACCGGGACAGGTCATTGAACACTGAAGCTTTCTTT
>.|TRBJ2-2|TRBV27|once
CASSTPGGELFF
TGTGCCAGCAGTACTCCGGGCGGGGAGCTGTTTTTT
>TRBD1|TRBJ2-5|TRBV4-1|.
CASSPTDRERETQYF
TGCGCCAGCAGCCCCACGGACAGGGAAAGGGAGACCCAGTACTTC
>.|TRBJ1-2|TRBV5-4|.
CASILWDRGSDGYTF
TGTGCCAGCATCTTGTGGGATAGGGGATCGGATGGCTACACCTTC
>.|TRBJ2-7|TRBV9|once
CASSSGQLSYEQYF
TGTGCCAGCAGCAGCGGACAGTTGTCCTACGAGCAGTACTTC
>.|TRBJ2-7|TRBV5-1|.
CASSLAQGRSYEQYF
TGCGCCAGCAGCTTGGCCCAGGGTCGCTCCTACGAGCAGTACTTC
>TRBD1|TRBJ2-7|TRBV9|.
CASSVEWQGAVEQYF
TGTGCCAGCAGCGTAGAGTGGCAGGGGGCCGTCGAGCAGTACTTC
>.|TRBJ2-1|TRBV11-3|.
CASSGLLSPNEQFF
TGTGCCAGCAGCGGGCTCCTAAGTCCCAATGAGCAGTTCTTC
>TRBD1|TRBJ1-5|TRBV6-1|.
CASREGTGLQPQHF
TGTGCCAGCAGGGAGGGGACAGGTCTTCAGCCCCAGCATTTT
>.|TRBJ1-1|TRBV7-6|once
CASSPIMNTEAFF
TGTGCCAGCAGCCCGATAATGAACACTGAAGCTTTCTTT
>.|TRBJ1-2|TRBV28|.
CASSLQTGSVYGYTF
TGTGCCAGCAGTTTGCAAACAGGGTCTGTCTATGGCTACACCTTC
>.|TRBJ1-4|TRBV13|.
CASSLGTPNEKLFF
TGTGCCAGCAGCTTAGGTACTCCCAATGAAAAACTGTTTTTT
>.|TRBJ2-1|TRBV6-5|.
CASNHKWESVNEQFF
TGTGCCAGCAATCACAAGTGGGAGTCGGTGAATGAGCAGTTCTTC
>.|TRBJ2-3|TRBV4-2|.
CASSQDAGYHTDTQYF
TGTGCCAGCAGCCAAGACGCGGGATACCACACAGATACGCAGTATTTT
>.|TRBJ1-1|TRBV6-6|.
CASRIQVNTEAFF
TGTGCCAGCAGGATACAGGTTAACACTGAAGCTTTCTTT
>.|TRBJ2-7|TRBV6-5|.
CASRGVTYEQYF
TGTGCCAGCAGGGGGGTAACCTACGAGCAGTACTTC
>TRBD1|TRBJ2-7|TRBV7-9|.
CASSSTGGWYEQYF
TGTGCCAGCAGCTCCACAGGGGGCTGGTACGAGCAGTACTTC
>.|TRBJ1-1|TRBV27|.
CASSLLHTTEAFF
TGTGCCAGCAGCCTCCTACATACGACTGAAGCTTTCTTT
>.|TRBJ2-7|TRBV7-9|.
CASSVGGPSSYEQYF
TGTGCCAGCAGTGTGGGGGGCCCTAGCTCCTACGAGCAGTACTTC
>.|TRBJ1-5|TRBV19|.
CASKPPWGEEDQPQHF
TGTGCCAGTAAACCTCCCTGGGGGGAGGAGGATCAGCCCCAGCATTTT
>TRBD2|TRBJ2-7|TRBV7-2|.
CASSLRREGPGPHEQYF
TGTGCCAGCAGCTTGAGGCGGGAGGGCCCAGGTCCCCACGAGCAGTACTTC
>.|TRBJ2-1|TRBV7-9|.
CASSTDSSSYNEQFF
TGTGCCAGCAGCACGGACAGTAGCTCCTACAATGAGCAGTTCTTC
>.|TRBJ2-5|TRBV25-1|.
CASSEESTGTQETQYF
TGTGCCAGCAGTGAAGAATCGACAGGAACTCAAGAGACCCAGTACTTC
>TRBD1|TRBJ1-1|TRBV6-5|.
CASSYSQGAVGTEAFF
TGTGCCAGCAGTTACTCTCAGGGGGCAGTGGGAACTGAAGCTTTCTTT
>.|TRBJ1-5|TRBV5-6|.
CASSLQGYNQPQHF
TGTGCCAGCAGCTTACAGGGATACAATCAGCCCCAGCATTTT
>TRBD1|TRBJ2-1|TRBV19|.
CASSYGQAINEQFF
TGTGCCAGTAGTTACGGACAGGCGATCAATGAGCAGTTCTTC
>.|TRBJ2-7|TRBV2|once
CASSATENYEQYF
TGTGCCAGCAGTGCCACGGAGAACTACGAGCAGTACTTC
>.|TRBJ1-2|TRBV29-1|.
CSVAHLHGYTF
TGCAGCGTTGCCCACCTCCATGGCTACACCTTC